Listed here is a single T cell receptor beta chain. What it binds is not known. PCR primers comprised 60 Vbeta and 13 Jbeta primers. Assay: immunoSEQ multiplex PCR; the TCRdb copy retains only in-frame clones and omits some. Of about 120,000 clones listed, over 75% are singletons. These data originate in a study of cytomegalovirus exposure and HLA in healthy donors. Study-wide points: It was reported in a later analysis that an Asian-associated ancestry cluster showed fewer N-insertions than the roughly 710-donor mean. Most TCR beta V segments were productive about 90% or about 30% of the time in an earlier analysis.

Germline CDR1 SEHNR, CDR2 FQNEAQ (reference sequence). The ends were cut back, 3 bases at V and 4 bases at J, with 18 bases in the middle. The CDR3 length is 17 residues. The donors gave bone marrow, and they were healthy. Sampled while nominally healthy, donors likely had unrecorded immune exposures. The TCR was taken from a woman aged 18-29 years in good health and CMV-seronegative. Sequenced material: PBMCs. V is TRBV7-9 and J is TRBJ2-2; perhaps TRBD2 as D (6 bases). Here the CDR3 DNA reads TGTGCCAGCAGCTTCCCCCCGGGAGCTCCTTTCACCGGGGAGCTGTTTTTT. The encoded protein is CASSFPPGAPFTGELFF.